This T cell receptor beta chain was found in a study of metastatic and nonmetastatic thyroid tumors. Study summary: Repertoire comparison spanned blood and tumor or nodule tissue of malignant and benign thyroid patients. Study results and caveats: TCR beta diversity was reportedly significantly higher in malignant thyroid tumors than benign nodules, in blood and tumor.

Trimming removed 1 base from V and 6 bases from J; junction bases left unmatched: 1. The CDR3 is made up of 14 amino acids. CDR1 and CDR2 (germline): SGHTA, FQGNSA. Not a single patient had been given any form of treatment at any point before undergoing thyroid surgery. About this clone itself: Its antigen is undetermined.

In the original processing: For papillary thyroid cancer, a distant-metastasis classifier was constructed from CDR3 differences observed across clinicopathological groups. TCRdb re-analyzed the PCR reads through MiXCR. For this entry, the V and J calls and clone size follow TCRdb and not the study's own pipeline. The sample has just over 70,000 clones; about 17% are singletons. The chain recombines TRBV7-2 with TRBJ2-1; 9 nucleotides match TRBD1. What was sequenced was blood. This clonotype originated in a female donor with papillary thyroid cancer or a benign thyroid nodule (not recorded which). Some clones in this sample may be carry-over from other donors' samples. The CDR3: CASSLVGQGNEQFF. DNA of the CDR3: TGTGCCAGCAGCTTAGTGGGACAGGGCAATGAGCAGTTCTTC.